Listed here are 30 T cell receptor beta chains from one sample, sequenced in a study of blood T cell repertoires in COVID-19. Sequencing was performed with immunoSEQ multiplex PCR; in TCRdb, only in-frame clones are kept and a portion is missing. The sample shows around 100,000 clones, around 87% of them seen only once. Sequencing input: peripheral blood. The receptors were gathered from a human donor in a cohort sampled during active COVID-19.

This chain joins TRBV4-2 and TRBJ2-2; 8 bases align to TRBD2. The CDR3 is made up of 16 amino acids. J was trimmed by 7 bases and V by 0 bases; bases with no gene match: 7. Per the germline V gene, CDR1 is LGHNA and CDR2 is YNFKEQ. CDR3 region: CASSQDNDGRGGELFF. CDR3 nucleotides: TGTGCCAGCAGCCAAGATAACGACGGGAGGGGCGGGGAGCTGTTTTTT.

As DNA, the CDR3 is TGTGCCAGCAGGCGGGACCCCAGGGATTCACCCCTCCACTTT. This codes for CASRRDPRDSPLHF. The chain carries TRBV3-1 (or the pseudogene TRBV3-2) and TRBJ1-6; possibly TRBD1 for D (5 bases). Germline V gene sequence: CDR1 LGHDT, CDR2 YNNKEL (reference sequence). Deletions cut 6 bases from V and 8 bases from J, with 14 bases between. The CDR3 has 14 amino acids.

The J gene is TRBJ2-3, the V gene TRBV13, with TRBD1 identical over 9 bases. With V trimmed by 7 bases and J by 5 bases, 7 bases remained unmatched. The CDR3 covers 14 residues. In germline, CDR1 is PRHDT, CDR2 FYEKMQ (reference sequence). The CDR3 here is CASTFGTGLDTQYF. The CDR3 DNA sequence: TGTGCCAGCACCTTTGGGACAGGGCTAGATACGCAGTATTTT.

The chain recombines TRBV3-1 (or the pseudogene TRBV3-2) with TRBJ2-3; TRBD1 might be the D (5 bases). The V gene lost 4 bases and the J gene lost 1 base, with 12 bases spanning the gap. CDR1 is LGHDT and CDR2 is YNNKEL in the germline V gene (reference sequence). The CDR3 is 15 amino acids. The CDR3 loop is CASSRQISRTDTQYF. The CDR3 nucleotides read TGTGCCAGCAGCCGACAGATATCCCGCACAGATACGCAGTATTTT.

This clone is a singleton in its sample. The genes are TRBV10-2 and TRBJ1-1; D is possibly TRBD1 (6 bases). CDR3 length equals 14 residues. V gave up 3 bases and J gave up 5 bases, with 13 bases separating them. The V gene's germline CDR1 is WSHSY and CDR2 SAAADI. As DNA, the CDR3 is TGCGCCAGCAGTGATAGGGACACGAGAACTGAAGCTTTCTTT. Translated, it gives CASSDRDTRTEAFF.

This sequence joins TRBV27 and TRBJ2-1; 10 positions match TRBD2. Germline V gives CDR1 MNHEY, CDR2 SMNVEV (reference sequence). The trim removed 5 bases at V and 6 bases at J, leaving 16 bases unmatched. This CDR3 has 18 amino acids. CDR3 sequence reads: CASSRGTLAGGRGNEQFF. CDR3 coding DNA: TGTGCCAGCAGTCGGGGGACCTTAGCGGGAGGCCGGGGCAATGAGCAGTTCTTC.

This clone appeared a single time. V gene TRBV6-6 combines with J gene TRBJ1-5, with no clear D. Germline CDR1 and CDR2: MNHNY and SVGAGI (reference sequence). The CDR3 consists of 14 residues. Trimming cost V 5 bases and J 0 bases, with 8 bases left between them. Written as DNA, the CDR3 is TGTGCCAGCAGTAACCCCAGTAGCAATCAGCCCCAGCATTTT. Protein: CASSNPSSNQPQHF.

The chain is built from TRBV10-3 and TRBJ2-2; 7 positions agree with TRBD2. The CDR3 runs to 15 residues. Germline CDR1 reads ENHRY; CDR2 reads SYGVKD. After removal of 6 bases from V and 0 bases from J, the junction contained 4 bases not matched to a gene. The CDR3: CAIRGGVPNTGELFF. The CDR3 coding sequence is TGTGCCATCAGGGGAGGGGTACCGAACACCGGGGAGCTGTTTTTT.

Details on this clone: Other nucleotide sequences from this sample produce the same CDR3. This rearrangement joins TRBV5-1 to TRBJ1-1; the D is unclear. Germline lookup yields CDR1 SGHRS and CDR2 YFSETQ. This CDR3 region has 14 residues. Trimming left V 4 bases short and J 5 bases short, with 15 bases between. The CDR3: CASSRGLLGTEAFF. The CDR3, as DNA: TGCGCCAGCAGCCGCGGGCTACTAGGGACTGAAGCTTTCTTT. The complete variable domain, with remaining parts taken from reference TRBV5-1 and TRBJ1-1, reads KAGVTQTPRYLIKTRGQQVTLSCSPISGHRSVSWYQQTPGQGLQFLFEYFSETQRNKGNFPGRFSGRQFSNSRSEMNVSTLELGDSALYLCASSRGLLGTEAFFGQGTRLTVV.

This chain uses TRBV7-9 with TRBJ1-1; 7 nucleotides match TRBD1. The V gene's germline CDR1 is SEHNR and CDR2 FQNEAQ (reference sequence). The CDR3 has 14 residues. V was pared by 6 bases and J by 0 bases, with 4 bases of the junction left unmatched. The CDR3 DNA follows: TGTGCCAGCAGATGGGGACAGATGAACACTGAAGCTTTCTTT. Protein sequence: CASRWGQMNTEAFF.

The rearrangement uses TRBV18 and TRBJ1-5; tentative D call: TRBD1 (5 bases). This CDR3 region has 15 residues. The V gene's germline CDR1 is KGHSH and CDR2 LQKENI. V was pared by 5 bases and J by 4 bases, with 15 bases between. The CDR3 DNA reads TGTGCCAGCTCATCAAGCGGGGACCCGAATCAGCCCCAGCATTTT. This translates into CASSSSGDPNQPQHF.

V usage is TRBV30 and J usage is TRBJ2-3; 11 bases align to TRBD2. The CDR3 covers 16 residues. Germline V lookup: CDR1 GTSNPN, CDR2 SVGIG (reference sequence). J was trimmed by 4 bases and V by 4 bases; bases with no gene match: 10. The CDR3 DNA follows: TGTGCCTGGAAACTAGCGGGAGCGACACTGGCAGATACGCAGTATTTT. Protein: CAWKLAGATLADTQYF.

With respect to this clone: The same CDR3 can be traced to other DNA sequences in this sample. The chain couples TRBV19 to TRBJ1-1, with D possibly being TRBD1 (5 bases). Germline V gene sequence: CDR1 LNHDA, CDR2 SQIVND (reference sequence). V lost 3 bases and J 1 base, leaving 6 bases between the germline ends. The CDR3 sequence is 13 residues long. CDR3 coding DNA: TGTGCCAGTAGTATTAGGGGGAACACTGAAGCTTTCTTT. Amino acid sequence: CASSIRGNTEAFF.

The chain has TRBV4-2 and TRBJ2-5, with 9 nucleotides matching TRBD2. The V and J ends lost 0 bases and 1 base, in that order; junction bases with no gene match: 15. Germline values: CDR1 LGHNA, CDR2 YNFKEQ. The CDR3 runs to 20 residues. CDR3 sequence (DNA): TGTGCCAGCAGCCAAGATCTGCACCTTGGCGGGGGGGGTCCCCAAGAGACCCAGTACTTC. It specifies CASSQDLHLGGGGPQETQYF.

The chain carries TRBV19 and TRBJ1-2; 8 positions agree with TRBD1. CDR3 length: 14 residues. The V gene's germline CDR1 is LNHDA and CDR2 SQIVND (reference sequence). Trimming cost V 6 bases and J 4 bases; bases outside gene matches: 7. CDR3 amino acids: CASRADRAAYGYTF. The CDR3 region has the DNA TGTGCCAGTAGGGCGGACAGGGCGGCCTATGGCTACACCTTC.

The chain joins TRBV9 to TRBJ2-5; D is possibly TRBD1 (6 bases). This CDR3 is 15 amino acids long. Trimming took 4 bases from V and 5 from J, leaving 18 bases between them. CDR1 is SGDLS and CDR2 is YYNGEE in the germline V gene. The CDR3 spells CASSPHPRGRETQYF. The CDR3 DNA sequence: TGTGCCAGCAGCCCCCACCCCAGGGGTAGGGAGACCCAGTACTTC.

The V gene is TRBV3-1 (or the pseudogene TRBV3-2), the J gene TRBJ2-5; 7 bases agree with TRBD1. Unmatched junction bases numbered 4, after V lost 4 bases and J lost 5 bases. Germline V gene sequence: CDR1 LGHDT, CDR2 YNNKEL (reference sequence). This CDR3 region has 13 residues. The CDR3 loop reads CASSPTGHETQYF. CDR3 in DNA: TGTGCCAGCAGCCCGACAGGGCACGAGACCCAGTACTTC.

V and J are TRBV6-2 or TRBV6-3 and TRBJ1-5; 7 nucleotides match TRBD1. Germline lookup yields CDR1 MNHEY and CDR2 SVGEGT. The J segment lost 6 bases and the V segment lost 4 bases, leaving 6 bases of the junction unmatched. The CDR3 has 14 amino acids. As DNA, the CDR3 is TGTGCCAGCAGTTTCGACAGGGAGCTTCAGCCCCAGCATTTT. Translation gives CASSFDRELQPQHF.

This chain links TRBV19 with TRBJ1-5, with TRBD1 as a possible D gene (5 bases). Germline assignment: CDR1 LNHDA and CDR2 SQIVND (reference sequence). This CDR3 has 17 residues. V lost 8 bases and J 3 bases, leaving 23 bases between the germline ends. The CDR3 nucleotides are TGTGCCAGTTTATCTACGGATGGGGGAGGGAACAATCAGCCCCAGCATTTT. This translates into CASLSTDGGGNNQPQHF.

The rearrangement links TRBV9 to TRBJ2-5; TRBD2 matches at 8 bases. Germline CDR1 SGDLS, CDR2 YYNGEE. The CDR3 contains 14 residues. V lost 0 bases, J lost 4 bases, and 2 bases stayed unmatched. The CDR3, as DNA: TGTGCCAGCAGCGTAGGCGGGGGGAGAGAGACCCAGTACTTC. Its protein product is CASSVGGGRETQYF.

The chain joins TRBV19 to TRBJ1-6; a possible D gene is TRBD1 (6 bases). The length of the CDR3 is 16 residues. The ends were cut back, 2 bases at V and 6 bases at J, with 14 bases in the middle. Germline loops: CDR1 LNHDA, CDR2 SQIVND (reference sequence). CDR3 residues: CASSITPTGGNSPLHF. The CDR3 bases are TGTGCCAGTAGTATAACCCCGACAGGTGGTAATTCACCCCTCCACTTT.

This sequence joins TRBV2 and TRBJ1-1, with 7 bases that match TRBD1. Per germline, CDR1 SNHLY and CDR2 FYNNEI. CDR3 length: 13 residues. V lost 8 bases and J lost 4; bases outside the gene matches: 7. CDR3 protein: CASRRQGRTEAFF. The CDR3 bases are TGTGCCAGCCGACGACAGGGCCGCACTGAAGCTTTCTTT.

This chain uses TRBV3-1 (or the pseudogene TRBV3-2) with TRBJ1-2; D possibly corresponds to TRBD1 (5 bases). The V end was cut by 0 bases, the J end by 5 bases, with 13 bases between. Germline V CDR1 and CDR2: LGHDT, YNNKEL (reference sequence). CDR3 size: 15 residues. Here the CDR3 reads CASSQDPAGYYGYTF. The CDR3 coding sequence is TGTGCCAGCAGCCAAGATCCGGCAGGGTATTATGGCTACACCTTC.

V usage is TRBV4-3 and J usage is TRBJ1-3; D is unclear. Trimming removed 4 bases from V and 0 bases from J, with 7 bases in between. This CDR3 is built from 14 residues. The germline V gene has CDR1 LGHNA and CDR2 YSLEER. Here the CDR3 DNA reads TGCGCCAGCAGCCCACAGTACTCTGGAAACACCATATATTTT. Translating gives CASSPQYSGNTIYF.

V usage is TRBV10-3 and J usage is TRBJ2-1; a weak D match, TRBD2 (7 bases). The CDR3 runs to 16 residues. Trimming pared 7 bases from V and 5 bases from J, leaving 21 bases between. Germline loops: CDR1 ENHRY, CDR2 SYGVKD. CDR3 loop: CAITENRGGANNEQFF. CDR3 bases: TGTGCCATCACCGAAAATAGGGGGGGGGCAAACAATGAGCAGTTCTTC.

Only one count was recorded for this clone. The genes are TRBV19 and TRBJ2-2; tentatively, D is TRBD1 (6 bases). The germline V and J ends were trimmed by 3 bases and 5 bases, with 10 bases remaining between them. The CDR3 is made up of 14 amino acids. Germline V gene lookup returns CDR1 LNHDA and CDR2 SQIVND (reference sequence). The CDR3: CASSISQGTGELFF. CDR3 bases: TGTGCCAGTAGTATTAGTCAGGGGACCGGGGAGCTGTTTTTT.

DNA of the CDR3: TGTGCCAGCAGCTTAGACGCGTTAAGCAATCAGCCCCAGCATTTT. As protein: CASSLDALSNQPQHF. The V gene is TRBV7-8, the J gene TRBJ1-5; D ambiguous. V shed 1 base and J shed 1 base, with 8 bases lying between them. Germline CDR1 reads SGHVS; CDR2 reads FQNEAQ. The CDR3 length is 15 residues.

In its sample, this clone was seen once. The V gene is TRBV6-5, the J gene TRBJ2-3; D is possibly TRBD1 (5 bases). The germline V and J ends were trimmed by 0 bases and 3 bases, with 10 bases remaining between them. This CDR3 has 15 amino acids. Per germline, CDR1 MNHEY and CDR2 SVGAGI. As DNA, the CDR3 is TGTGCCAGCAGTTACTCGGGGCCCCTGACAGATACGCAGTATTTT. Translation gives CASSYSGPLTDTQYF.

This rearrangement joins TRBV7-8 to TRBJ1-2, with 7 bases that match TRBD1. The CDR3 extends over 14 amino acids. The trim removed 5 bases at V and 4 bases at J, leaving 7 bases unmatched. Looked up from germline, CDR1 is SGHVS and CDR2 is FQNEAQ. CDR3 loop: CASSLTGTAYGYTF. In nucleotides, the CDR3 is TGTGCCAGCAGCCTAACCGGGACAGCCTATGGCTACACCTTC.

This clone was counted between two and nine times. The CDR3 sequence is CASSPQGESGYGYTF. CDR3 DNA: TGCGCCAGCAGCCCACAGGGGGAATCGGGCTATGGCTACACCTTC. The chain is built from TRBV4-3 and TRBJ1-2; 8 bases align to TRBD1. The trim removed 4 bases at V and 4 bases at J, leaving 8 bases unmatched. This CDR3 is 15 amino acids long. In germline, CDR1 is LGHNA, CDR2 YSLEER.